This T cell receptor (beta chain) was retrieved from a study of beta chain features in type 1 diabetes. General study points: Naive, central memory and Treg TCRB repertoires seemed to resemble each other more closely in patients than they did in healthy donors. A pattern of fewer insertions and more deletions at VDJ junctions was seen in type 1 diabetes patients. A PCR bias possibly favoring shorter templates would apply equally to patients and controls.

A note on this clone: The antigen is unknown.

The isolated RNA, all of it, was reverse transcribed, so expressed TCRB transcripts were what got sequenced. Repertoires were generated with immunoSEQ multiplex PCR, while TCRdb's copy carries only in-frame clones and drops some. Of 90,000 to 110,000 clones listed, 40% were seen once; the top ten hold 0.065%. Germline CDR1 reads SEHNR; CDR2 reads FQNEAQ (reference sequence). The germline V and J ends were trimmed by 1 base and 7 bases, with 14 bases remaining between them. The CDR3 spans 14 residues. The sequencing sample was made of stem cell memory CD4+ T cells from blood. This chain joins TRBV7-9 and TRBJ2-7; D is uncertain. The sequence was obtained from a young woman in good health. In DNA, the CDR3 is TGTGCCAGCAGCTTAGGCGGTGCCTCTAAGGAGCAGTACTTC. Amino acid sequence: CASSLGGASKEQYF. Based on the CDR3 plus reference TRBV7-9 and TRBJ2-7, the full variable domain is DTGVSQNPRHKITKRGQNVTFRCDPISEHNRLYWYRQTLGQGPEFLTYFQNEAQLEKSRLLSDRFSAERPKGSFSTLEIQRTEQGDSAMYLCASSLGGASKEQYFGPGTRLTVT.